These 9 T cell receptor beta chains share one sample of origin, sequenced in a study of blood T cell repertoires in COVID-19. Method: immunoSEQ multiplex PCR; TCRdb's copy keeps in-frame clones and lacks some. This repertoire shows fewer than 350,000 clones, 89% found once; its top ten account for about 1.7%. Sample: PBMCs or T cells enriched from blood (not recorded which). The receptors here all came from a middle-aged woman who had recovered from COVID-19.

This chain links TRBV21-1 with TRBJ1-1; the DNA was not used to check the table's D call, TRBD1. TRBV21-1 is a known pseudogene. The CDR3 is 13 residues long. CDR3 sequence: CASTLNRDTEAFF. The CDR3, as DNA: TGTGCCAGCACCCTTAACAGGGACACTGAAGCTTTCTTT.

The chain employs TRBV29-1 and TRBJ2-5, with TRBD2 identical over 8 bases. CDR1 is SQVTM, CDR2 ANQGSEA, per germline. V lost 7 bases and J lost 4; bases outside the gene matches: 8. CDR3 length equals 13 residues. CDR3 region: CSGGGLAGETQYF. CDR3 DNA sequence: TGCAGCGGGGGAGGGCTAGCGGGAGAGACCCAGTACTTC.

The chain employs TRBV19 and TRBJ2-7, with 8 bases aligning to TRBD1. The CDR3 is 14 amino acids. V lost 5 bases and J lost 3; bases outside the gene matches: 6. Germline V CDR1 and CDR2: LNHDA, SQIVND (reference sequence). The CDR3, as DNA: TGTGCCAGTAGTGCCGGGACAGGAGACTACGAGCAGTACTTC. This sequence encodes CASSAGTGDYEQYF.

This chain uses TRBV3-1 (or the pseudogene TRBV3-2) with TRBJ1-4; 8 bases map to TRBD1. Per the germline V gene, CDR1 is LGHDT and CDR2 is YNNKEL (reference sequence). The J segment lost 4 bases and the V segment lost 5 bases, leaving 6 bases of the junction unmatched. The length of the CDR3 is 15 residues. Here the CDR3 DNA reads TGTGCCAGCAGCTGGGACAGGAGCCGTAATGAAAAACTGTTTTTT. This translates into CASSWDRSRNEKLFF.

The rearrangement links TRBV3-1 (or the pseudogene TRBV3-2) to TRBJ1-2; TRBD1 matches 9 bases. The CDR3 has 17 amino acids. The V gene end was trimmed by 4 bases and the J gene end by 2 bases; junction bases not matched to a gene: 11. Germline assignment: CDR1 LGHDT and CDR2 YNNKEL (reference sequence). The CDR3 loop is CASSLAGTGWQNYGYTF. In nucleotides, the CDR3 is TGTGCCAGCAGCCTTGCAGGGACAGGGTGGCAAAACTATGGCTACACCTTC.

The chain couples TRBV7-2 to TRBJ2-5; 10 bases are shared with TRBD2. The CDR3 is made up of 17 amino acids. The junction had 10 bases not matched to a gene; V was cut back by 1 base and J by 5 bases. Germline V gene sequence: CDR1 SGHTA, CDR2 FQGNSA. CDR3 protein: CASSLGLAGALGETQYF. The CDR3 DNA reads as TGTGCCAGCAGCTTAGGGCTAGCGGGAGCCCTCGGGGAGACCCAGTACTTC.

The chain joins TRBV19 to TRBJ1-4, with 7 nucleotides matching TRBD1. Germline lookup yields CDR1 LNHDA and CDR2 SQIVND (reference sequence). This CDR3 has 15 residues. Germline trimming cut 5 bases from V and 2 bases from J; bases unmatched to any gene: 5. CDR3 residues: CASSAEQGTNEKLFF. The CDR3 nucleotides are TGTGCCAGTAGTGCGGAACAGGGGACTAATGAAAAACTGTTTTTT.

The rearrangement links TRBV6-1 to TRBJ1-5; tentative D call: TRBD1 (5 bases). This CDR3 has 15 amino acids. V shed 3 bases and J shed 2 bases, with 11 bases lying between them. Per the germline V gene, CDR1 is MNHNS and CDR2 is SASEGT. The CDR3 spells CASSDRVLGNQPQHF. Here the CDR3 DNA reads TGTGCCAGCAGTGACAGGGTTCTCGGCAATCAGCCCCAGCATTTT.

The chain is built from TRBV9 and TRBJ2-5; D not resolved. The germline gives CDR1 SGDLS, CDR2 YYNGEE. The V end lost 0 bases, the J end lost 2 bases, and 8 bases lay between the germline ends. The CDR3 contains 14 residues. The CDR3 nucleotides read TGTGCCAGCAGCGTAGATCCATTTCAAGAGACCCAGTACTTC. Its translation: CASSVDPFQETQYF.